Below are 13 T cell receptor beta chains sequenced from a single sample in a study of CD8 T cells in Susac syndrome. It was with random hexamers that roughly 0.45 to 1 ug RNA was reverse transcribed. TCRdb re-called the immunoSEQ multiplex PCR reads with MiXCR, one entry per CDR3 protein. The table includes roughly 140,000 distinct CDR3 sequences, over 85% detected once. Sequencing used CD8+ T cells from PBMCs. Source of these receptors: a human donor with multiple sclerosis.

This chain connects TRBV12-5 to TRBJ1-5; D not resolved. The CDR3 has 13 amino acids. Per the germline V gene, CDR1 is LGHNT and CDR2 is FRNRAP. V shed 2 bases and J shed 4 bases, with 6 bases lying between them. CDR3 sequence reads: CASGLSVNQPQHF. The CDR3 DNA reads as TGTGCTAGTGGTTTGTCAGTTAATCAGCCCCAGCATTTT. The variable domain in full, with the rest retrieved from reference TRBV12-5 and TRBJ1-5, is DARVTQTPRHKVTEMGQEVTMRCQPILGHNTVFWYRQTMMQGLELLAYFRNRAPLDDSGMPKDRFSAEMPDATLATLKIQPSEPRDSAVYFCASGLSVNQPQHFGDGTRLSIL.

The chain has TRBV20-1 and TRBJ2-3; 9 positions match TRBD2. The V segment lost 1 base and the J segment 0 bases; nucleotides outside the gene matches: 2. The CDR3 totals 15 residues. Germline loops: CDR1 DFQATT, CDR2 SNEGSKA (reference sequence). CDR3 amino acids: CSARGLAESTDTQYF. CDR3 DNA sequence: TGCAGTGCTAGAGGACTAGCGGAGAGCACAGATACGCAGTATTTT.

This chain joins TRBV27 and TRBJ2-7; 9 nucleotides agree with TRBD1. With V trimmed by 4 bases and J by 0 bases, 4 bases remained unmatched. The CDR3 has 15 amino acids. Germline V gene data show CDR1 as MNHEY and CDR2 as SMNVEV (reference sequence). The CDR3 protein is CASSSGTGNSYEQYF. CDR3 coding DNA: TGTGCCAGCAGTTCCGGGACAGGGAACTCCTACGAGCAGTACTTC.

The J gene is TRBJ2-7, the V gene TRBV2, with D perhaps matching TRBD1 or TRBD2 (6 bases each). The CDR3 is 15 residues long. The V gene's germline CDR1 is SNHLY and CDR2 FYNNEI. The V and J ends lost 1 base and 7 bases respectively, with 17 bases between them. This CDR3 reads CASSEVGGAMEEQYF. The CDR3 region has the DNA TGTGCCAGCAGTGAAGTGGGGGGCGCGATGGAGGAGCAGTACTTC.

The chain carries TRBV30 and TRBJ2-3; D unclear. The germline V and J ends were trimmed by 0 bases and 3 bases, with 13 bases remaining between them. The CDR3 covers 15 residues. Per germline, CDR1 GTSNPN and CDR2 SVGIG (reference sequence). CDR3 loop: CAWSVRKGCTDTQYF. As DNA, the CDR3 is TGTGCCTGGAGTGTACGCAAGGGTTGTACAGATACGCAGTATTTT.

The V and J genes are TRBV27 and TRBJ2-3; maybe TRBD1 (5 bases). Germline loops: CDR1 MNHEY, CDR2 SMNVEV (reference sequence). This CDR3 is built from 13 residues. Trimming stripped 8 bases from V and 7 bases from J, with 16 bases between. CDR3 coding DNA: TGTGCCAGCGGCCCAGGGCCGACAAATACGCAGTATTTT. It specifies CASGPGPTNTQYF.

The chain joins TRBV11-2 to TRBJ2-3, with 10 bases that match TRBD2. This CDR3 region has 15 residues. Germline V CDR1 and CDR2: SGHAT, FQNNGV. After removal of 3 bases from V and 6 bases from J, the junction contained 6 bases not matched to a gene. The CDR3 loop reads CASSFLRLAGDTQYF. The CDR3 region has the DNA TGTGCCAGCAGCTTTTTGAGACTAGCGGGCGATACGCAGTATTTT. The variable domain in full, completed from reference TRBV11-2 and TRBJ2-3, reads EAGVAQSPRYKIIEKRQSVAFWCNPISGHATLYWYQQILGQGPKLLIQFQNNGVVDDSQLPKDRFSAERLKGVDSTLKIQPAKLEDSAVYLCASSFLRLAGDTQYFGPGTRLTVL.

The rearrangement links TRBV7-9 to TRBJ2-7; 9 bases are shared with TRBD1. J was trimmed by 5 bases and V by 5 bases; bases with no gene match: 16. CDR1 and CDR2 (germline): SEHNR, FQNEAQ (reference sequence). The CDR3 sequence is 17 residues long. The CDR3 spells CASSGQGTGTGMNEQYF. The CDR3 DNA reads as TGTGCCAGCAGCGGTCAAGGTACGGGGACAGGGATGAACGAGCAGTACTTC.

This clonotype was counted once. The V call is TRBV3-1, the J call TRBJ2-1, with 10 bases that match TRBD2. Germline CDR1 LGHDT, CDR2 YNNKEL (reference sequence). The CDR3 runs to 16 residues. J was trimmed by 7 bases and V by 2 bases; bases with no gene match: 8. The CDR3 sequence: CASSQRGLAIANEQFF. CDR3 nucleotides: TGTGCCAGCAGCCAACGGGGACTAGCGATAGCGAATGAGCAGTTCTTC.

The chain employs TRBV28 and TRBJ2-3; D is undetermined. Germline V gene data show CDR1 as MDHEN and CDR2 as SYDVKM. Trimming pared 6 bases from V and 6 bases from J, leaving 16 bases between. The length of the CDR3 is 14 residues. The CDR3 region has the DNA TGTGCCAGCAGCCCCACCCTGACTCGGGATACGCAGTATTTT. Its protein product is CASSPTLTRDTQYF.

The rearrangement uses TRBV12-3 or TRBV12-4 and TRBJ1-2, with D possibly being TRBD1 (5 bases). Trimming took off 2 bases at V and 0 bases at J, with 13 bases between the two ends. The CDR3 is 16 residues long. CDR3 DNA: TGTGCCAGCAGTTTAAGGAGGGACGGAGCTAACTATGGCTACACCTTC. Encoded protein: CASSLRRDGANYGYTF.

This clonotype was recorded once. CDR3 coding DNA: TGTGCCAGCAGCCAAGAGAGTATTTACAATGAGCAGTTCTTC. Amino acid sequence: CASSQESIYNEQFF. The V gene is TRBV3-1, the J gene TRBJ2-1; D ambiguous. V was shortened by 0 bases and J by 4 bases, with 7 bases between the two germline ends. The CDR3 consists of 14 residues. Germline values: CDR1 LGHDT, CDR2 YNNKEL (reference sequence).

The chain links TRBV9 to TRBJ1-2, with a possible D match to TRBD1 (6 bases). Trimming stripped 3 bases from V and 11 bases from J, with 11 bases between. CDR1 is SGDLS, CDR2 YYNGEE, per germline. This CDR3 contains 11 residues. The CDR3 loop is CASSDTGRYTF. Here the CDR3 DNA reads TGTGCCAGCAGCGACACAGGGCGATACACCTTC.